What follows are 10 T cell receptor beta chains derived from one specimen sequenced in a study of monozygotic twins with inflammatory bowel disease. TCRdb reprocessed the 5' RACE reads, keeping one entry per CDR3 protein, no DNA. The record lists 300,000 to 450,000 distinct CDR3 sequences, of which the ten most abundant hold 2% to 3%. The sequencing input was blood. These receptors came from a human donor with ulcerative colitis or Crohn's disease, or a healthy co-twin of an affected twin (not recorded which).

The rearrangement joins TRBV3-1 to TRBJ1-4. The germline CDR1 and CDR2 sequences are LGHDT and YNNKEL (reference sequence). The CDR3 contains 16 residues. CDR3 residues: CASSQDLGTEGGKLFF.

The V call is TRBV12-3 or TRBV12-4, the J call TRBJ2-7; TCRdb gives TRBD1 as the D gene, but with no DNA this cannot be confirmed. The CDR3 is made up of 14 amino acids. Here the CDR3 reads CASSLHRVTYEQYF.

The V gene is TRBV5-6, the J gene TRBJ2-5; TCRdb gives TRBD1 as the D gene, but with no DNA this cannot be confirmed. The CDR3 extends over 15 amino acids. Germline V CDR1 and CDR2: SGHDT, YYEEEE. CDR3 protein: CASSLAPRGGETQYF.

The chain combines TRBV24-1 with TRBJ2-1; the TCRdb call, TRBD1, lacks DNA for checking. The CDR3 loop spans 14 amino acids. The germline gives CDR1 KGHDR, CDR2 SFDVKD. The chain's CDR3 is CATSGTGGGNEQFF.

The rearrangement joins TRBV5-1 to TRBJ2-7; the TCRdb D gene call, TRBD2, has no DNA to confirm it. This CDR3 is built from 15 residues. Germline CDR1 is SGHRS and CDR2 is YFSETQ. CDR3 protein: CASSLVSGVVYEQYF.

The chain links TRBV9 to TRBJ2-7; the D call from TCRdb, TRBD1, cannot be confirmed without DNA. The germline gives CDR1 SGDLS, CDR2 YYNGEE. CDR3 length equals 16 residues. The CDR3 protein is CASSVLPQGALYEQYF.

CDR3 amino acids: CASSRTSGPRNEQFF. The rearrangement joins TRBV7-6 to TRBJ2-1; TCRdb's D call, TRBD2, is unchecked because there is no DNA. The CDR3 length is 15 residues. In germline, CDR1 is SGHVS, CDR2 FNYEAQ.

This chain joins TRBV29-1 and TRBJ2-2; the D call from TCRdb, TRBD1, cannot be confirmed without DNA. Germline CDR1 SQVTM, CDR2 ANQGSEA. The CDR3 loop spans 13 amino acids. The CDR3 loop reads CSGRTGDRGELFF.

This chain uses TRBV27 with TRBJ2-1; the TRBD1 assignment by TCRdb is unverifiable without DNA. The germline V gene encodes CDR1 MNHEY and CDR2 SMNVEV (reference sequence). The CDR3 is made up of 15 amino acids. The CDR3 protein is CASSPDWGSYNEQFF.

Here the CDR3 reads CASSSFRDRVQETQYF. This chain connects TRBV11-2 to TRBJ2-5; TCRdb proposes TRBD1, but this gene call is untestable without DNA. The CDR3 has 16 residues. Germline loops: CDR1 SGHAT, CDR2 FQNNGV.